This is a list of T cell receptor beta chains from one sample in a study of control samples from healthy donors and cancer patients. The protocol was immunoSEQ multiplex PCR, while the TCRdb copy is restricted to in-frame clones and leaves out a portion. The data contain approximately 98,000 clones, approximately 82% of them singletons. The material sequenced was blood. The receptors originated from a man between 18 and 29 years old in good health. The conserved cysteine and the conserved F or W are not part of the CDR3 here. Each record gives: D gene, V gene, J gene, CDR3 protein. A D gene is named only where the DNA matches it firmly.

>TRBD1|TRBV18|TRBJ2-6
ASSPLQGTGANVLT
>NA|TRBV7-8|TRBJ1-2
ASSTRTGFREYGYT
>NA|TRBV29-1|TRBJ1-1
SVGERVETEAF
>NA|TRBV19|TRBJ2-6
ASGAANVLT
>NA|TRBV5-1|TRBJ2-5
ASSLELDEETQY
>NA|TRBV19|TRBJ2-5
ASSIGAGETQY
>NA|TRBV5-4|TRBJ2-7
ASSFGGAYEQY
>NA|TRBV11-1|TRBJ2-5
ASSLSQLKETQY
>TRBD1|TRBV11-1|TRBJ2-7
ASSLTGEYEQY
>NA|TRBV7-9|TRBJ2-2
ASRELRTGELF
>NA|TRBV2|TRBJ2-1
ASREDSLYNEQF
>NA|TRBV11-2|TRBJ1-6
ASSFRQNSPLH
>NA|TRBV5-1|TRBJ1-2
ASSLSGFGANYGYT
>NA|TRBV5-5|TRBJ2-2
ASSRVSDRNTGELF